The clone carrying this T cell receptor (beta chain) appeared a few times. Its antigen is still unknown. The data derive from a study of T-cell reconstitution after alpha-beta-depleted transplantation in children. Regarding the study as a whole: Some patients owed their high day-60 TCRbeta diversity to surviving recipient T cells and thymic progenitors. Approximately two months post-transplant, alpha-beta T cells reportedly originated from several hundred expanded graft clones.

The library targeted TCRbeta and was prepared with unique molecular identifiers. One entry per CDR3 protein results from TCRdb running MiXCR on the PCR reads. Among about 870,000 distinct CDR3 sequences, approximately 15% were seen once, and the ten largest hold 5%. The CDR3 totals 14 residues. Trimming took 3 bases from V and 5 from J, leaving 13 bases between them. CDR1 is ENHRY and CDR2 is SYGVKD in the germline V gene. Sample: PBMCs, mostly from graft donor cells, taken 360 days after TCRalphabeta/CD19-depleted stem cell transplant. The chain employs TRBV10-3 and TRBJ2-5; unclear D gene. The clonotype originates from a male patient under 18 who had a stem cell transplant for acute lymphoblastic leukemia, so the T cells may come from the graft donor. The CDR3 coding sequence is TGTGCCATCAGTGATAGAGGCAATCAGGAGACCCAGTACTTC. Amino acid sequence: CAISDRGNQETQYF.